The clone carrying this T cell receptor (beta chain) was counted at least ten times. Its matching antigen is unknown. These data belong to a study of T cells in Graves' hyperthyroidism and ophthalmopathy. Whole-study results and caveats: In validation, the model predicted ophthalmopathy. These predictions came a median roughly seven months before onset. Ophthalmopathy was separated from stable hyperthyroidism by a 13 V-J model.

V was pared by 5 bases and J by 7 bases, with 20 bases between. The CDR3 runs to 15 residues. From germline, CDR1 is SGHTA and CDR2 FQGNSA. Amplified TCR beta CDR3 regions derived from RNA transcripts. The study used the HTBI primer set for a first-round RT-PCR of the TCR CDR3. MiXCR, run by TCRdb on the multiplex PCR reads, gives a single entry per CDR3 protein. The sample consists of a few hundred thousand distinct CDR3 sequences, roughly 15% of them appearing once. The J gene is TRBJ2-5, the V gene TRBV7-2; D possibly corresponds to TRBD2 (5 bases). Sequenced: blood. The receptor's source is a woman between 18 and 29 years old with Graves' hyperthyroidism. The CDR3 region is CASSLVQTQAGTQYF. The CDR3 DNA reads TGTGCCAGCAGCCTTGTACAGACCCAGGCGGGGACCCAGTACTTC. The full variable domain, rest sourced from reference TRBV7-2 and TRBJ2-5, is GAGVSQSPSNKVTEKGKDVELRCDPISGHTALYWYRQSLGQGLEFLIYFQGNSAPDKSGLPSDRFSAERTGGSVSTLTIQRTQQEDSAVYLCASSLVQTQAGTQYFGPGTRLLVL.